A single sample gave rise to the 27 T cell receptor beta chains below, sequenced in a study of shared clonotypes between healthy human individuals. CD45RO-negative CD8 cells positively selected for CCR7 made up the naive population, which excluded terminally differentiated effector memory CD45RA+ cells. Produced via immunoSEQ multiplex PCR; TCRdb's table is partial and in-frame only. The table has some 2,000,000 clones, about 95% seen once. The specimen sequenced was naive CD8+ T cells sorted from blood. The source of these receptors is a man younger than 35 in good health.

The chain uses TRBV5-4 and TRBJ2-1; TRBD2 aligns across 10 bases. Germline V gene sequence: CDR1 SGHNT, CDR2 YYREEE (reference sequence). The CDR3 is 15 residues long. V lost 5 bases and J lost 2; bases outside the gene matches: 4. This CDR3 reads CASRDLAGAYNEQFF. In DNA form, the CDR3 reads TGTGCCAGCAGGGATCTAGCGGGGGCCTACAATGAGCAGTTCTTC. The variable domain in full, completed from reference TRBV5-4 and TRBJ2-1, reads ETGVTQSPTHLIKTRGQQVTLRCSSQSGHNTVSWYQQALGQGPQFIFQYYREEENGRGNFPPRFSGLQFPNYSSELNVNALELDDSALYLCASRDLAGAYNEQFFGPGTRLTVL.

Worth noting for this clone: Other DNA sequences in this specimen translate into the identical CDR3. V gene TRBV5-1 combines with J gene TRBJ2-7; 7 bases line up with TRBD1. V lost 1 base to trimming and J lost 4 bases; unmatched junction nucleotides: 5. CDR1 is SGHRS, CDR2 YFSETQ, per germline. CDR3 length equals 14 residues. DNA for the CDR3: TGCGCCAGCAGCTTGTCCGGGACAGAATACGAGCAGTACTTC. It codes for CASSLSGTEYEQYF.

The chain couples TRBV27 to TRBJ2-5; TRBD2 agrees at 9 bases. V dropped 7 bases and J dropped 5; count of bases not matched to a gene: 8. Germline lookup yields CDR1 MNHEY and CDR2 SMNVEV (reference sequence). This CDR3 contains 14 residues. As DNA, the CDR3 is TGTGCCAGCACGGGCGGGGGGGCTTGGGAGACCCAGTACTTC. Amino acid sequence: CASTGGGAWETQYF.

The chain joins TRBV7-9 to TRBJ1-5; TRBD1 might be the D (6 bases). Trimming cost V 6 bases and J 6 bases, with 15 bases left between them. This CDR3 has 14 residues. Per germline, CDR1 SEHNR and CDR2 FQNEAQ (reference sequence). The DNA of the CDR3 is TGTGCCAGCAGTATAGGGGGGGCTGGTCAGCCCCAGCATTTT. Encoded protein: CASSIGGAGQPQHF.

This chain uses TRBV5-6 with TRBJ2-1, with D possibly TRBD2 on 5 matching bases. The CDR3 contains 15 residues. Trimming removed 3 bases from V and 7 bases from J, with 17 bases in between. The germline V gene encodes CDR1 SGHDT and CDR2 YYEEEE. The CDR3, as DNA: TGTGCCAGCAGCTCAGGACTCAGTAGTAGGAATGAGCAGTTCTTC. Protein: CASSSGLSSRNEQFF.

About this clone: At the DNA level, this CDR3 is encoded by other sequences in the same sample as well. The chain employs TRBV19 and TRBJ1-1, with a possible D match to TRBD1 (6 bases). The CDR3 extends over 13 amino acids. Germline values: CDR1 LNHDA, CDR2 SQIVND (reference sequence). V was clipped by 7 bases and J by 1 base, with 10 bases between them. The CDR3 here is CASTWGPNTEAFF. As DNA, the CDR3 is TGTGCCAGTACCTGGGGGCCGAACACTGAAGCTTTCTTT.

This clone was seen just once. The gene calls are TRBV27 and TRBJ2-7, with TRBD2 identical over 10 bases. CDR3 length: 16 residues. Trimming at V came to 5 bases and at J to 3 bases, leaving 10 bases not matched to a gene. Germline lookup yields CDR1 MNHEY and CDR2 SMNVEV (reference sequence). Written as DNA, the CDR3 is TGTGCCAGCAGTCTTAATAGCGGGGGGTTAAACTACGAGCAGTACTTC. Its protein product is CASSLNSGGLNYEQYF.

This sequence joins TRBV7-8 and TRBJ1-6; D may be TRBD1 (6 bases). CDR3 length: 14 residues. V lost 5 bases to trimming and J lost 12 bases, with 17 bases between them. Germline assignment: CDR1 SGHVS and CDR2 FQNEAQ. The CDR3 spells CASSATGPTLPLHF. The CDR3, as DNA: TGTGCCAGCAGCGCCACAGGGCCAACTTTACCCCTCCACTTT.

A note on this clone: Other DNA variants within this sample encode the same CDR3. This sequence joins TRBV6-5 and TRBJ2-1; TRBD2 matches 8 bases. This CDR3 contains 15 residues. V gave up 4 bases and J gave up 2 bases; unmatched junction bases: 4. CDR1 MNHEY and CDR2 SVGAGI come from the germline V gene. The CDR3 loop reads CASSSSGGPYNEQFF. CDR3 nucleotides: TGTGCCAGCAGTTCAAGCGGGGGCCCCTACAATGAGCAGTTCTTC.

On this clone: The same CDR3 can be traced to other DNA sequences in this sample. The chain couples TRBV27 to TRBJ1-5; tentatively, D is TRBD1 (5 bases). This CDR3 is 12 amino acids long. Germline V lookup: CDR1 MNHEY, CDR2 SMNVEV (reference sequence). The ends were cut back, 2 bases at V and 7 bases at J, with 6 bases in the middle. CDR3 sequence: CASSLQGQPQHF. CDR3 DNA: TGTGCCAGCAGTTTACAGGGACAGCCCCAGCATTTT.

The V and J genes are TRBV5-6 and TRBJ1-1, with TRBD1 as a possible D gene (5 bases). In germline, CDR1 is SGHDT, CDR2 YYEEEE. The CDR3 runs 15 residues. The V end was cut by 0 bases, the J end by 6 bases, with 15 bases between. CDR3 DNA sequence: TGTGCCAGCAGCTTGGGAGCAGGGAGGACGTCTGAAGCTTTCTTT. Protein sequence: CASSLGAGRTSEAFF.

V gene TRBV19 combines with J gene TRBJ2-7; no firm D call. The V end was cut by 5 bases, the J end by 2 bases, with 10 bases between. Germline CDR1 reads LNHDA; CDR2 reads SQIVND (reference sequence). This CDR3 has 13 amino acids. Here the CDR3 DNA reads TGTGCCAGTAGTTCTGGGAAGGCCTACGAGCAGTACTTC. It encodes CASSSGKAYEQYF.

The CDR3 nucleotides read TGTGCCAGCAGTTACTCCTACACAGATACGCAGTATTTT. Protein product: CASSYSYTDTQYF. The chain carries TRBV6-5 and TRBJ2-3; D gene uncertain. V was trimmed by 0 bases and J by 2 bases, leaving 3 bases between them. The germline gives CDR1 MNHEY, CDR2 SVGAGI. The CDR3 totals 13 residues.

This clone appeared once. The V gene is TRBV9, the J gene TRBJ2-1; 7 bases are shared with TRBD1. Trimming removed 3 bases from V and 4 bases from J; junction bases left unmatched: 13. The CDR3 contains 17 residues. The germline gives CDR1 SGDLS, CDR2 YYNGEE. The DNA for the CDR3 is TGTGCCAGCAGCGAATCTGTCGACAGGGATATATACAATGAGCAGTTCTTC. This translates into CASSESVDRDIYNEQFF.

This chain uses TRBV4-3 with TRBJ2-1; possibly TRBD2 for D (5 bases). There are 15 residues in the CDR3. CDR1 is LGHNA and CDR2 is YSLEER in the germline V gene. Trimming took 0 bases from V and 10 from J, leaving 16 bases between them. The CDR3 loop is CASSQDRWGAAEQFF. CDR3 DNA sequence: TGCGCCAGCAGCCAAGATAGGTGGGGAGCCGCCGAGCAGTTCTTC.

The rearrangement joins TRBV11-3 to TRBJ2-5, with 16 bases lining up with TRBD2. In germline, CDR1 is SGHNT, CDR2 YENEEA. J gave up 2 bases and V 5 bases, and 8 bases lay outside the gene matches. The CDR3 loop spans 18 amino acids. CDR3 bases: TGTGCCAGCAGCCCCGGGACTAGCGGGGGGGCGCCGCAAGAGACCCAGTACTTC. It translates to CASSPGTSGGAPQETQYF.

The V and J genes are TRBV9 and TRBJ1-4; TRBD1 agrees at 7 bases. CDR1 is SGDLS, CDR2 YYNGEE, per germline. With V trimmed by 4 bases and J by 7 bases, 10 bases remained unmatched. This CDR3 region has 15 residues. CDR3 DNA sequence: TGTGCCAGCAGCACCACAGGGGTCGGTGGTGAAAAACTGTTTTTT. It translates to CASSTTGVGGEKLFF.

This clone appeared a few times. Other DNA sequences in this specimen translate into the identical CDR3. The V gene is TRBV30, the J gene TRBJ1-2; possible D gene TRBD1, 5 bases. The ends were cut back, 3 bases at V and 3 bases at J, with 11 bases in the middle. The CDR3 has 13 residues. Germline V gene sequence: CDR1 GTSNPN, CDR2 SVGIG (reference sequence). The CDR3 sequence is CAWRATRDYGYTF. DNA for the CDR3: TGTGCCTGGAGGGCAACCAGGGACTATGGCTACACCTTC.

A remark on this clone: Other DNA sequences in this sample translate to the same CDR3. This sequence joins TRBV11-2 and TRBJ2-5; D unresolved. The germline V gene has CDR1 SGHAT and CDR2 FQNNGV. Trimming stripped 5 bases from V and 5 bases from J, with 12 bases between. The CDR3 is 13 amino acids. The CDR3 protein is CASSLQGRETQYF. In DNA, the CDR3 is TGTGCCAGCAGCCTCCAAGGGCGGGAGACCCAGTACTTC.

The rearrangement links TRBV27 to TRBJ2-2; no definite D call. The germline V gene encodes CDR1 MNHEY and CDR2 SMNVEV (reference sequence). The CDR3 length is 16 residues. V shed 3 bases and J shed 0 bases, with 11 bases lying between them. CDR3 in DNA: TGTGCCAGCAGTTTGCTTTTCACCGCGAACACCGGGGAGCTGTTTTTT. Its protein product is CASSLLFTANTGELFF.

The chain couples TRBV27 to TRBJ2-7; a possible D gene is TRBD1 (6 bases). The germline V and J ends were trimmed by 0 bases and 2 bases, with 17 bases remaining between them. From germline, CDR1 is MNHEY and CDR2 SMNVEV (reference sequence). CDR3 length: 17 amino acids. The DNA for the CDR3 is TGTGCCAGCAGTTTATCGTTCGCTGGGGGCGCCCCCTACGAGCAGTACTTC. Amino acid sequence: CASSLSFAGGAPYEQYF.

The rearrangement uses TRBV30 and TRBJ2-5, with unresolved D. The CDR3 is 14 amino acids. V was shortened by 1 base and J by 1 base, with 10 bases between the two germline ends. Germline CDR1 reads GTSNPN; CDR2 reads SVGIG (reference sequence). CDR3 in DNA: TGTGCCTGGAGTGGACTCCAATCCCAAGAGACCCAGTACTTC. It yields the protein CAWSGLQSQETQYF.

The chain recombines TRBV28 with TRBJ2-6, with TRBD1 as a possible D gene (7 bases). CDR1 and CDR2 (germline): MDHEN, SYDVKM. The CDR3 consists of 17 residues. V lost 4 bases, J lost 2 bases, and 15 bases lay in between. The DNA for the CDR3 is TGTGCCAGCAGTTCCGACAGGGAGGTCGCTGGGGCCAACGTCCTGACTTTC. It codes for CASSSDREVAGANVLTF.

The V call is TRBV6-4, the J call TRBJ2-3; 8 bases fit TRBD1. V dropped 2 bases and J dropped 6; count of bases not matched to a gene: 13. CDR3 length: 17 residues. In germline, CDR1 is MRHNA, CDR2 SNTAGT. The CDR3 reads CASSDQPLQGGPDTQYF. CDR3 sequence (DNA): TGTGCCAGCAGTGACCAGCCCTTACAGGGGGGACCCGATACGCAGTATTTT.

CDR3 coding DNA: TGTGCCTGGAACGCTGGAAACACCATATATTTT. Its protein is CAWNAGNTIYF. The chain is built from TRBV30 and TRBJ1-3; D gene ambiguous. CDR3 length: 11 amino acids. Trimming took 4 bases from V and 2 from J, leaving 3 bases between them. Germline CDR1 and CDR2: GTSNPN and SVGIG (reference sequence).

This clone was recorded only once. The J gene is TRBJ1-2, the V gene TRBV6-5; D is ambiguous. Germline V gene data show CDR1 as MNHEY and CDR2 as SVGAGI. This CDR3 spans 14 amino acids. V gave up 2 bases and J gave up 5 bases, with 12 bases separating them. CDR3 sequence reads: CASSYLPEGYGYTF. CDR3 coding DNA: TGTGCCAGCAGTTACCTCCCAGAAGGATATGGCTACACCTTC.

The rearrangement links TRBV19 to TRBJ1-1; D is unclear. The CDR3 extends over 13 amino acids. Between the trimmed V and J ends, which lost 9 bases and 2 bases, there was a span of 13 bases. CDR1 is LNHDA and CDR2 is SQIVND in the germline V gene (reference sequence). The CDR3 sequence: CASLTHLNTEAFF. In DNA form, the CDR3 reads TGTGCCAGCCTAACACACCTAAACACTGAAGCTTTCTTT.